This entry concerns a single TCR beta chain. The sample is drawn from a study of blood T cells in healthy people across ages. Using a J-beta primer mix together with a sample-barcoded 5' primer, a second PCR was run for roughly 7 to 12 cycles. Each CDR3 protein gets one entry after TCRdb re-called the 5' RACE reads with MiXCR. The sample carries 550,000 to 600,000 distinct CDR3 sequences, roughly 28% recorded once. This receptor was taken from a woman in her 70s in good health. The sample comprised blood.

Written as DNA, the CDR3 is TGTGCCAGCAGCCAAGCAGGATCCCCCTATAATTCACCCCTCCACTTT. This translates into CASSQAGSPYNSPLHF. This chain connects TRBV14 to TRBJ1-6, with D uncertain. The CDR3 runs 16 residues. Germline V lookup: CDR1 SGHDN, CDR2 FVKESK. V lost 1 base to trimming and J lost 2 bases, with 9 bases between them.